This T cell receptor (beta chain) derives from a study of blood T cell repertoires in COVID-19. In the study overall: Samples of COVID-19 (acute and convalescent) were obtained from the United States, Italy and Spain.

The CDR3 consists of 15 residues. Germline CDR1 and CDR2: SGDLS and YYNGEE. J lost 8 bases, V lost 3 bases, and 10 bases had no gene match. Libraries were prepared by immunoSEQ multiplex PCR; TCRdb keeps only in-frame clonotypes and omits some of them. The table lists more than 300,000 clones, approximately 90% of them singletons. All enrollees were about 18 to 95 years old and from about two dozen US areas. This chain joins TRBV9 and TRBJ1-4, with 7 positions matching TRBD1. The specimen sequenced was PBMCs or T cells enriched from blood (not recorded which). This sequence originates from a woman between 18 and 29 years old who had recovered from COVID-19. CDR3 loop: CASSARQGVGEKLFF. CDR3 DNA: TGTGCCAGCAGCGCCCGACAGGGCGTCGGGGAAAAACTGTTTTTT.